The text below deals with one T cell receptor (beta chain). Germline CDR1 is KGHDR and CDR2 is SFDVKD. This CDR3 spans 18 amino acids. Trimming removed 4 bases from V and 5 bases from J; junction bases left unmatched: 11. This entry is derived from a study of blood T cell repertoires in COVID-19. Generated by immunoSEQ multiplex PCR, the TCRdb table keeps only in-frame clones and is missing some. This sample has roughly 57,000 clones; 65% to 85% occur once, and the top ten carry roughly 3.2%. This chain uses TRBV24-1 with TRBJ1-4; 11 nucleotides line up with TRBD1. The specimen sequenced was peripheral blood. The receptor was derived from a man aged 55 to 69 with acute or convalescent COVID-19. The CDR3 loop is CATSDSQDRGRGNEKLFF. Written as DNA, the CDR3 is TGTGCCACCAGTGACTCCCAGGACAGGGGGCGGGGGAATGAAAAACTGTTTTTT.